Included here is one TCR beta chain sequence, with context. Its binding antigen is unknown. No base quality information exists; no much larger clone differs at one position. This record comes from a study of T cells in Graves' hyperthyroidism and ophthalmopathy (dated by TCRdb to the late 2010s). The study in broad terms: A discovery cohort of around 100 patients, roughly 45 with Graves' ophthalmopathy and approximately 60 with stable Graves' hyperthyroidism, was used to find distinguishing TCR V-J signatures. TCR Vbeta CDR3 sequencing of approximately 140 peripheral blood samples (over 40 ophthalmopathy, 75 hyperthyroidism and approximately 17 progressor patients) is reported in the paper. In several Graves' hyperthyroidism patients, the study also compared T-cell repertoires from thyroid tissue with T-cell repertoires from blood. Once sampling was done, hyperthyroidism patients were given methimazole at a starting dose of 30 mg daily, whereas ophthalmopathy patients were given high-dose intravenous methylprednisolone. Prospective prediction of ophthalmopathy was tested in an independent validation cohort of approximately 18 hyperthyroidism patients and some 17 patients who later progressed to ophthalmopathy. The 95 to 100 discovery patients were randomly divided into training and test sets at a 7:3 ratio. Broad study findings and their caveats: Sample size was not statistically predetermined, and blinding of investigators to group allocation was not performed. Blood samples also contained most of the expanded thyroid clonotypes (frequency above 0.001), which suggests that blood repertoires may reflect thyroid immune responses. In validation, the model predicted progression to ophthalmopathy with approximately 69% sensitivity and 72% to 85% specificity, a median of 6.5 months before onset. In cross-validation, a model built on a 13 V-J signature told ophthalmopathy apart from stable hyperthyroidism with 87.88% sensitivity and about 81% specificity, and in testing the same model reached 80%/75%.

The TCR beta CDR3 regions were amplified from the RNA transcripts. A first-round RT-PCR of the TCR CDR3 used the HTBI primer set with the Qiagen OneStep RT-PCR kit. Libraries were constructed in a second round of multiplex PCR, after which size selection and purification were carried out. Paired-end sequencing of the libraries was performed with 100 bp reads on an Illumina HiSeq2000. The original pipeline was this. SOAPnuke was used to process the raw data, with reads discarded if the reads contained adapters or uncalled bases, had a mean Phred below 15, or lacked an exact constant-primer or identifier match. High-quality paired reads were merged with COPE v1.2.5, and unique nucleotide sequences were defined as clonotypes. Clonotypes were aligned to IMGT TRBV, TRBD and TRBJ reference segments using MiTCR v1.1. Analysis was restricted to V-J combinations with a frequency above 0.0001, which covered roughly 99% of repertoires. The TCS score was defined as the ratio of F50 (clonal expansion) to E x V (chaos), calculated using BLOSUM62-based TCRdist between CDR3 peptides within each V-J. Welch's t-statistics and random forest reduced just over 500 V-J features to about 12, which were used in a naive Bayes classifier (R e1071). Thyroid-blood repertoire similarity was quantified with the Morisita-Horn index. TCRdb trimmed public reads at Q25 via fastp, called clones via MiXCR and kept in-frame beta chains. Rows are unified per CDR3 protein, each entry keeping the most common DNA and genes. None of the V and J calls come from the authors' own analysis; TCRdb made them. Recorded for this sample are about 49,000 distinct CDR3 sequences; about 53% of them occurred a single time. The top ten clonotypes cover more than 30% of the sample.

A patient counted as having stable Graves' hyperthyroidism if no progression to ophthalmopathy occurred over 18 months of follow-up. Hyperthyroidism patients were aged 18 to 65 years and newly diagnosed, with disease duration of less than 2 months. Any patient with an uncontrolled infection, another autoimmune disease, pregnancy or lactation was excluded. Diagnoses were established on the basis of clinical symptoms, serum thyroxine and TRAb, thyroid ultrasound, and orbital computed tomography. Total RNA was extracted using Trizol reagent, and RNA quality was assessed on an Agilent 2100 Bioanalyzer. This sequence was found in a man aged 18 to 35 with Graves' hyperthyroidism. The sequenced material came from peripheral blood or thyroid tissue (not recorded which).

The CDR3 region has the sequence CASRDQGRGYTF. The DNA sequence is given as TGTGCCAGTAGAGATCAGGGTCGTGGCTACACCTTC. The chain couples TRBV11-2 to TRBJ1-2, with TRBD1 perhaps the D gene, on 5 matching bases. Its CDR3 holds 12 amino acids, cysteine through phenylalanine. Left in the record is the CDR3 DNA by itself, 36 bases read in frame from the first base. V is cut by 9 bases and J by 7 bases, and the space between the germline ends is 15 bases. The CDR1 and CDR2 encoded by the germline V gene are SGHAT and FQNNGV.